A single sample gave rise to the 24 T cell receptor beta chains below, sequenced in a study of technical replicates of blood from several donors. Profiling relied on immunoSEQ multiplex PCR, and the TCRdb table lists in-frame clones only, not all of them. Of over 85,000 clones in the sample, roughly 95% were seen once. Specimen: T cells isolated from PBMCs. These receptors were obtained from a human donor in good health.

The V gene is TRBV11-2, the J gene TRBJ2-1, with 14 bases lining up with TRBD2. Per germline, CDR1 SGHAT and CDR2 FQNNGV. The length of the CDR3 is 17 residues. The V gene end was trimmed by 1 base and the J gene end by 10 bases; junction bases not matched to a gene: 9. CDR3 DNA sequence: TGTGCCAGCAGCTTAGGCCCCGGGACTAGCGGGAGTCGGGAGCAGTTCTTC. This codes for CASSLGPGTSGSREQFF.

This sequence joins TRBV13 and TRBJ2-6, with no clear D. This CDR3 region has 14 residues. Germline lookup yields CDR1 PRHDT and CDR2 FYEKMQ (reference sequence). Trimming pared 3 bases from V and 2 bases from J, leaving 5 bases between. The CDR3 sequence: CASSLAPGANVLTF. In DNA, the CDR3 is TGTGCCAGCAGCTTGGCCCCTGGGGCCAACGTCCTGACTTTC.

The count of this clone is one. CDR3 loop: CASKKGGVRGKNIQYF. The CDR3 DNA reads as TGTGCCAGCAAAAAAGGGGGGGTAAGAGGCAAAAACATTCAGTACTTC. V is TRBV27 and J is TRBJ2-4, with D possibly matching TRBD2 (7 bases). The V gene lost 7 bases and the J gene lost 3 bases, with 19 bases spanning the gap. Germline lookup yields CDR1 MNHEY and CDR2 SMNVEV (reference sequence). The CDR3 has 16 residues.

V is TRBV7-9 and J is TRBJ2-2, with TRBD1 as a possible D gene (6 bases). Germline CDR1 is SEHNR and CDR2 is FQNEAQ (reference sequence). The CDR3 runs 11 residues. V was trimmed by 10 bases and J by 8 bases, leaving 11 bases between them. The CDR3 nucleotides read TGTGCCAATACAGGGACGGGGGAGCTGTTTTTT. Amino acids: CANTGTGELFF.

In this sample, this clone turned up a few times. DNA for the CDR3: TGTGCCAGCAGCTTGGGACAGGGGGTAACTGAAGCTTTCTTT. Its translation is CASSLGQGVTEAFF. The gene calls are TRBV9 and TRBJ1-1; 11 bases map to TRBD1. Germline-derived CDR1 and CDR2 are SGDLS and YYNGEE. CDR3 length equals 14 residues. V was clipped by 4 bases and J by 5 bases; unmatched bases: 4.

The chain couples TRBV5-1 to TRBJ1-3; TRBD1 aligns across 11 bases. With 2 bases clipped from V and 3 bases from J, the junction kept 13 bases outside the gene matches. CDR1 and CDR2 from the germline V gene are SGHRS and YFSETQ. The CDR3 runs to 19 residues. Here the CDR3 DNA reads TGCGCCAGCAGCTTATCCGGTGGACAGGGGGCTCGAGTTGGAAACACCATATATTTT. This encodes CASSLSGGQGARVGNTIYF.

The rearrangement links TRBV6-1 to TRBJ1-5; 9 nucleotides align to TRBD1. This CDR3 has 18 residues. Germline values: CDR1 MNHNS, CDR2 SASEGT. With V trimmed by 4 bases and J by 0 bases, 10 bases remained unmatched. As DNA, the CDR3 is TGTGCCAGCAGTGGGGGGACAGGGTTGGGGTATAGCAATCAGCCCCAGCATTTT. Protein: CASSGGTGLGYSNQPQHF.

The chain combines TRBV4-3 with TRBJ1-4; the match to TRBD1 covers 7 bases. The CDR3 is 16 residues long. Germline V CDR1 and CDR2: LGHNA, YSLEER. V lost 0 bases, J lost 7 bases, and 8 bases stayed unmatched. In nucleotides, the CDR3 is TGCGCCAGCAGCCAAGATCCGACAGGGTACTCTGAAAAACTGTTTTTT. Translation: CASSQDPTGYSEKLFF.

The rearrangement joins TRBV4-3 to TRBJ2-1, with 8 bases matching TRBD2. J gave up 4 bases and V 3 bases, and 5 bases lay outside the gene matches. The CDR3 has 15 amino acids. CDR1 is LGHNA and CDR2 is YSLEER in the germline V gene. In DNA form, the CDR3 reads TGCGCCAGCAGCCAGAATAGCGGGATTTACAATGAGCAGTTCTTC. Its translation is CASSQNSGIYNEQFF.

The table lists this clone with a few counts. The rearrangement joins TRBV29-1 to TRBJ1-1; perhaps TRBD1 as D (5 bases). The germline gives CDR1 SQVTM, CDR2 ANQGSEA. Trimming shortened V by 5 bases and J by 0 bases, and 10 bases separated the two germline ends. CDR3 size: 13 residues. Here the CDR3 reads CSVCRVMNTEAFF. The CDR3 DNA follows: TGCAGCGTTTGCAGGGTAATGAACACTGAAGCTTTCTTT.

The CDR3 loop reads CASSQGIAGTSTDTQYF. CDR3 nucleotide sequence: TGCGCCAGCAGCCAAGGGATAGCGGGGACTAGCACAGATACGCAGTATTTT. The chain links TRBV4-3 to TRBJ2-3; TRBD2 matches 8 bases. The germline CDR1 and CDR2 sequences are LGHNA and YSLEER. This CDR3 is 17 amino acids long. Trimming removed 1 base from V and 0 bases from J; junction bases left unmatched: 6.

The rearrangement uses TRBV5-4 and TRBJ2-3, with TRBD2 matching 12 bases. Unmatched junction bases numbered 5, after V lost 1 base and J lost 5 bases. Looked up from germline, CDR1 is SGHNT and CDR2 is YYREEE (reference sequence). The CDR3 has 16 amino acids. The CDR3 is CASSLRASGREDTQYF. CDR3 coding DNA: TGTGCCAGCAGCTTGAGGGCTAGCGGGAGGGAAGATACGCAGTATTTT. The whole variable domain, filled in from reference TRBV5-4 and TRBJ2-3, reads ETGVTQSPTHLIKTRGQQVTLRCSSQSGHNTVSWYQQALGQGPQFIFQYYREEENGRGNFPPRFSGLQFPNYSSELNVNALELDDSALYLCASSLRASGREDTQYFGPGTRLTVL.

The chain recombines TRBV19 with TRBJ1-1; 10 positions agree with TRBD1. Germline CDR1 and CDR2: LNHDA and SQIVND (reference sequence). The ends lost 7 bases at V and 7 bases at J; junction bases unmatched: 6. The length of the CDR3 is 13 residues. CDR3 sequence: CASKGQGMSEAFF. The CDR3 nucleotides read TGTGCCAGTAAGGGACAGGGGATGAGTGAAGCTTTCTTT.

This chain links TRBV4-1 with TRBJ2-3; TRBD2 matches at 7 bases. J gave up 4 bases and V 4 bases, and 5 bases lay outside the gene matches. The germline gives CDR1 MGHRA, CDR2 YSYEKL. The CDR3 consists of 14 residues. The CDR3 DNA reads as TGCGCCAGCAGCCCCCGAGCGGGACCAGATACGCAGTATTTT. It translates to CASSPRAGPDTQYF.

The CDR3 loop reads CASSFGRAPYNEQFF. CDR3 DNA: TGTGCCAGCAGCTTTGGGAGGGCCCCCTACAATGAGCAGTTCTTC. This chain links TRBV5-6 with TRBJ2-1, with TRBD2 matching 7 bases. The CDR3 totals 15 residues. The V and J ends lost 2 bases and 2 bases, in that order; junction bases with no gene match: 4. CDR1 and CDR2 from the germline V gene are SGHDT and YYEEEE.

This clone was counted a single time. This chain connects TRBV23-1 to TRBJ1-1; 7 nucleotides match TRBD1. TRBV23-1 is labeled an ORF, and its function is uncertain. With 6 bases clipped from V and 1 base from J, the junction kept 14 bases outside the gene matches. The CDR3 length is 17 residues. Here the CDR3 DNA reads TGCGCCAGCAGCCGTTTGAAACAGGGGAGAGGGAACACTGAAGCTTTCTTT. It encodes CASSRLKQGRGNTEAFF.

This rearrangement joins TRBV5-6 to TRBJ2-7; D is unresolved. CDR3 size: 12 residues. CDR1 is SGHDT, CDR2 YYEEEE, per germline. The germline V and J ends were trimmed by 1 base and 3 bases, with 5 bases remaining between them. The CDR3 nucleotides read TGTGCCAGCAGCTTGAACAGCTACGAGCAGTACTTC. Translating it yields CASSLNSYEQYF. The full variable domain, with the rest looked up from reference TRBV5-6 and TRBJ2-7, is DAGVTQSPTHLIKTRGQQVTLRCSPKSGHDTVSWYQQALGQGPQFIFQYYEEEERQRGNFPDRFSGHQFPNYSSELNVNALLLGDSALYLCASSLNSYEQYFGPGTRLTVT.

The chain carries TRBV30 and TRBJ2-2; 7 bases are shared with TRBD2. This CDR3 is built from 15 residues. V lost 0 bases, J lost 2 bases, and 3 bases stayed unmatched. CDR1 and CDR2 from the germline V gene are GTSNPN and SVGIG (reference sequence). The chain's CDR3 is CAWSVGGSNTGELFF. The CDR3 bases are TGTGCCTGGAGTGTTGGCGGGAGCAACACCGGGGAGCTGTTTTTT.

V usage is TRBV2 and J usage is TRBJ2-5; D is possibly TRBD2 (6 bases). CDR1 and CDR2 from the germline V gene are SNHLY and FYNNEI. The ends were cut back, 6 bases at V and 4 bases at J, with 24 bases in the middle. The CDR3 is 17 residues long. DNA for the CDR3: TGTGCCAGCAGCCCCACCGGCCTAGGGGAAGCGGGAGAGACCCAGTACTTC. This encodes CASSPTGLGEAGETQYF.

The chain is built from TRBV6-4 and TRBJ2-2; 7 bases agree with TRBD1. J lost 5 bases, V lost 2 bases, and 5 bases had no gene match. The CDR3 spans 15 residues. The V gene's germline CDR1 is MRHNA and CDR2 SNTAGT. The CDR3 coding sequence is TGTGCCAGCAGTGACAGGGGGCTGGCGACCGGGGAGCTGTTTTTT. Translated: CASSDRGLATGELFF.

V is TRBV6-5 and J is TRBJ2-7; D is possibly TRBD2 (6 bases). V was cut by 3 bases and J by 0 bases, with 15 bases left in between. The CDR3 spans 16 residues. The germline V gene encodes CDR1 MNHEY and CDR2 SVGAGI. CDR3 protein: CASSYTLGGPSYEQYF. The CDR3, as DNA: TGTGCCAGCAGTTATACGTTAGGAGGGCCCTCCTACGAGCAGTACTTC.

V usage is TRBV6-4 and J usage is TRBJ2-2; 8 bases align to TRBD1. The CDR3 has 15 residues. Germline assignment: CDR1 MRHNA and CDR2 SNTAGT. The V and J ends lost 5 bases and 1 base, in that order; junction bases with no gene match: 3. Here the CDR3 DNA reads TGTGCCAGCAGTTCCGGGACAGGGAACACCGGGGAGCTGTTTTTT. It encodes CASSSGTGNTGELFF.

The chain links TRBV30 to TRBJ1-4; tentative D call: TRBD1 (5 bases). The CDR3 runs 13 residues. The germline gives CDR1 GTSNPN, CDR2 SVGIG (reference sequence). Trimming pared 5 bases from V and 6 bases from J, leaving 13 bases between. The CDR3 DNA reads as TGTGCCTGGCTTCGGACATGGGATGAAAAACTGTTTTTT. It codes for CAWLRTWDEKLFF.

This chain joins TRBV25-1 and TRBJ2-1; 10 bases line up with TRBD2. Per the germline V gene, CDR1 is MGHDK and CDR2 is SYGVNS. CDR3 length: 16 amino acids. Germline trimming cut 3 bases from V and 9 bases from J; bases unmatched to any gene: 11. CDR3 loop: CASSDGLAGAPGEQFF. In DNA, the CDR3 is TGTGCCAGCAGTGATGGGCTAGCGGGAGCTCCGGGTGAGCAGTTCTTC.